These 11 T cell receptor beta chains came from one sample sequenced in a study of neurological immune-mediated disorders. TCRdb reanalysed the 5' RACE reads using MiXCR and keeps one entry per CDR3 protein. The sample has roughly 80,000 distinct CDR3 sequences, 9.4% seen once; the top ten hold 1.7%. Input material: PBMCs. These receptors all stem from a middle-aged man in good health.

This clonotype was seen repeatedly, ten times or more. The genes are TRBV5-1 and TRBJ1-1, with D perhaps TRBD1 (6 bases). The V and J ends lost 5 bases and 1 base respectively, with 15 bases between them. Per germline, CDR1 SGHRS and CDR2 YFSETQ. This CDR3 region has 15 residues. The CDR3 DNA follows: TGCGCCAGCAGGATGAGTACAGGGTCGAACACTGAAGCTTTCTTT. Translated: CASRMSTGSNTEAFF.

This clonotype was observed a handful of times. A much larger clonotype is one base distant, so this may be a read error. The chain carries TRBV7-2 and TRBJ1-2, with a tentative D call TRBD1 (6 bases). The CDR3 runs 15 residues. V lost 5 bases, J lost 3 bases, and 16 bases lay in between. CDR1 and CDR2 (germline): SGHTA, FQGNSA. The CDR3 DNA is TGTGCCAGCAGCATCAGGTGGGGGGCGGACTATGGCTACACCTTC. The encoded protein is CASSIRWGADYGYTF.

V is TRBV20-1 and J is TRBJ2-7; tentative D call: TRBD1 (5 bases). Germline V gene lookup returns CDR1 DFQATT and CDR2 SNEGSKA (reference sequence). This CDR3 spans 13 amino acids. Trimming shortened V by 0 bases and J by 5 bases, and 11 bases separated the two germline ends. The DNA for the CDR3 is TGCAGTGCTAGAGATCCGAAGGGGAACGAGCAGTACTTC. As protein: CSARDPKGNEQYF.

This clonotype came up a few times. The chain combines TRBV5-1 with TRBJ2-7; TRBD1 is a possible D gene (5 bases). Trimming took off 6 bases at V and 7 bases at J, with 23 bases between the two ends. The CDR3 consists of 15 residues. Germline V gene sequence: CDR1 SGHRS, CDR2 YFSETQ. Written as DNA, the CDR3 is TGCGCCAGCAACCTAGACAGCACCCTTCTTCGGGAGCAGTACTTC. This codes for CASNLDSTLLREQYF.

A few counts support this clonotype. The genes are TRBV12-3 or TRBV12-4 and TRBJ1-3; TRBD1 might be the D (5 bases). V lost 5 bases and J lost 0, with 11 bases in between. This CDR3 comprises 15 residues. DNA for the CDR3: TGTGCCAGCAGTGTTCAGGGTGACTCTGGAAACACCATATATTTT. Protein product: CASSVQGDSGNTIYF.

The chain couples TRBV3-1 to TRBJ2-1; D unresolved. CDR1 and CDR2 from the germline V gene are LGHDT and YNNKEL (reference sequence). Trimming shortened V by 0 bases and J by 8 bases, and 14 bases separated the two germline ends. CDR3 length: 15 residues. CDR3 DNA: TGTGCCAGCAGCCAAGATCTAACCTCCCCCTATGAGCAGTTCTTC. It codes for CASSQDLTSPYEQFF.

The chain recombines TRBV25-1 with TRBJ2-3; no clear D gene. With 8 bases removed from V and 1 base from J, the gap between germline ends came to 10 bases. Germline CDR1 is MGHDK and CDR2 is SYGVNS. The CDR3 has 13 amino acids. The CDR3 coding sequence is TGTGCCAGCTCAGCCTACGGCACAGATACGCAGTATTTT. The encoded protein is CASSAYGTDTQYF.

This clonotype was recorded many times. V and J are TRBV12-3 or TRBV12-4 and TRBJ2-5, with D hard to call. V was trimmed by 7 bases and J by 6 bases, leaving 12 bases between them. The CDR3 consists of 12 residues. The CDR3 DNA reads as TGTGCCAGCACCTTTTCTGCTCAGACCCAGTACTTC. Translating it yields CASTFSAQTQYF.

This clonotype was picked up many times. J is TRBJ2-7 and V is TRBV25-1, with a weak D call TRBD1 (5 bases). The CDR3 totals 12 residues. The germline V and J ends were trimmed by 7 bases and 0 bases, with 7 bases remaining between them. CDR1 MGHDK and CDR2 SYGVNS come from the germline V gene. CDR3 amino acids: CASTQGSYEQYF. The CDR3 DNA reads TGTGCCAGCACGCAGGGCTCCTACGAGCAGTACTTC.

The V gene is TRBV28, the J gene TRBJ2-7; D is tentatively TRBD1 or TRBD2 (5 bases each). Trimming cost V 5 bases and J 10 bases, with 18 bases left between them. CDR1 and CDR2 (germline): MDHEN, SYDVKM. The CDR3 is made up of 13 amino acids. CDR3 protein: CASSPSGRWDQYF. CDR3 DNA sequence: TGTGCCAGCAGTCCCTCGGGGCGTTGGGATCAGTACTTC.

This clonotype was picked up many times. The chain recombines TRBV20-1 with TRBJ2-7; 8 bases fit TRBD1. From germline, CDR1 is DFQATT and CDR2 SNEGSKA (reference sequence). The CDR3 sequence is 14 residues long. With 0 bases clipped from V and 5 bases from J, the junction kept 6 bases outside the gene matches. The CDR3 nucleotides read TGCAGTGCTAGAGACCCGACAGGGGTTGACGAGCAGTACTTC. Translation gives CSARDPTGVDEQYF.